These 22 T cell receptor beta chains were sequenced from one sample in a study of shared clonotypes between healthy human individuals. Only in-frame clones appear in the TCRdb table, and some are missing; sequencing was by immunoSEQ multiplex PCR. The sample yields 2,500,000 or so clones, just over 90% seen once. Sample: naive CD4+ T cells sorted from blood. Subset reported: CD45RA+ positively selected. The receptors shown here come from a young man in good health.

The chain carries TRBV7-8 and TRBJ2-3; 9 bases are shared with TRBD2. The CDR3 spans 15 residues. Germline V gene lookup returns CDR1 SGHVS and CDR2 FQNEAQ. After removal of 1 base from V and 12 bases from J, the junction contained 11 bases not matched to a gene. CDR3 amino acids: CASSLGGPSGAIQYF. CDR3 bases: TGTGCCAGCAGCTTAGGTGGGCCTAGCGGGGCTATTCAGTATTTT. The full variable domain, rest sourced from reference TRBV7-8 and TRBJ2-3, is GAGVSQSPRYKVAKRGQDVALRCDPISGHVSLFWYQQALGQGPEFLTYFQNEAQLDKSGLPSDRFFAERPEGSVSTLKIQRTQQEDSAVYLCASSLGGPSGAIQYFGPGTRLTVL.

The gene calls are TRBV11-2 and TRBJ2-3, with 8 positions matching TRBD1. Losses at the gene ends were 3 bases for V and 5 bases for J; bases not matched to a gene: 7. From germline, CDR1 is SGHAT and CDR2 FQNNGV. The CDR3 is made up of 15 amino acids. The CDR3 spells CASSFTRGQGDTQYF. The CDR3, as DNA: TGTGCCAGCAGCTTCACCAGGGGGCAGGGAGATACGCAGTATTTT.

As to this clone: Its ends do not fully match the called genes, so a read error is possible. The chain employs TRBV7-7 and TRBJ2-1, with D unclear. CDR1 is SSHAT, CDR2 FNYEAQ, per germline (reference sequence). The CDR3 covers 13 residues. CDR3 amino acids: CASSLSRVGEQFF. DNA of the CDR3: TGTGCTAGCAGCTTAAGCCGGGTAGGTGAGCAGTTCTTC.

The chain recombines TRBV18 with TRBJ2-5; 7 nucleotides line up with TRBD2. V was clipped by 4 bases and J by 4 bases; unmatched bases: 9. CDR3 length: 15 residues. Germline CDR1 is KGHSH and CDR2 is LQKENI. CDR3 in DNA: TGTGCCAGCTCACTACAAGGGGACTACGGAGAGACCCAGTACTTC. Translating it yields CASSLQGDYGETQYF.

The chain employs TRBV11-2 and TRBJ2-5, with TRBD2 as a possible D gene (6 bases). The V end was cut by 1 base, the J end by 1 base, with 10 bases between. CDR1 and CDR2 (germline): SGHAT, FQNNGV. This CDR3 spans 15 amino acids. The CDR3 loop is CASSLGGTRQETQYF. The CDR3 region has the DNA TGTGCCAGCAGCTTAGGCGGGACGCGCCAAGAGACCCAGTACTTC.

The V and J genes are TRBV2 and TRBJ1-5; 9 nucleotides line up with TRBD1. This CDR3 region has 15 residues. In germline, CDR1 is SNHLY, CDR2 FYNNEI. J lost 6 bases, V lost 6 bases, and 9 bases had no gene match. The CDR3 here is CASSEQGAQVQPQHF. In DNA, the CDR3 is TGTGCCAGCAGCGAACAGGGGGCACAGGTTCAGCCCCAGCATTTT.

The gene calls are TRBV18 and TRBJ1-4; possible D gene TRBD1, 6 bases. The V end was cut by 4 bases, the J end by 7 bases, with 19 bases between. CDR1 is KGHSH and CDR2 is LQKENI in the germline V gene. The CDR3 is 16 amino acids. DNA of the CDR3: TGTGCCAGCTCACAAAACCCGTTCGGGGGCAGTGAAAAACTGTTTTTT. Residues: CASSQNPFGGSEKLFF.

The chain combines TRBV4-3 with TRBJ1-1, with no clear D. The germline gives CDR1 LGHNA, CDR2 YSLEER. Trimming pared 1 base from V and 3 bases from J, leaving 9 bases between. The CDR3 spans 14 residues. CDR3 nucleotide sequence: TGCGCCAGCAGCCAAGTGGGCAAATACACTGAAGCTTTCTTT. It is translated as CASSQVGKYTEAFF.

This chain connects TRBV19 to TRBJ2-5, with a possible D match to TRBD2 (5 bases). Germline assignment: CDR1 LNHDA and CDR2 SQIVND (reference sequence). The CDR3 is made up of 14 amino acids. The V gene lost 3 bases and the J gene lost 9 bases, with 17 bases spanning the gap. The CDR3 nucleotides read TGTGCCAGTAGTATGGCCGACCGTTCAGCGGCCCAGTACTTC. It specifies CASSMADRSAAQYF.

This chain uses TRBV18 with TRBJ1-4, with D perhaps TRBD1 (5 bases). CDR3 length equals 13 residues. CDR1 is KGHSH, CDR2 LQKENI, per germline. The ends were cut back, 3 bases at V and 8 bases at J, with 10 bases in the middle. CDR3 sequence (DNA): TGTGCCAGCTCACCGGGGGTACAGGAAAAACTGTTTTTT. Its translation: CASSPGVQEKLFF.

The rearrangement uses TRBV10-3 and TRBJ1-2; 9 bases line up with TRBD1. CDR1 is ENHRY and CDR2 is SYGVKD in the germline V gene. The length of the CDR3 is 15 residues. Germline trimming cut 10 bases from V and 3 bases from J; bases unmatched to any gene: 12. The CDR3 DNA reads TGTGCCACGACTAGCCGGACAGGGGTGGACTATGGCTACACCTTC. Residues: CATTSRTGVDYGYTF.

This clone appeared once. This chain connects TRBV7-2 to TRBJ2-1; D might be TRBD1 (5 bases). Per the germline V gene, CDR1 is SGHTA and CDR2 is FQGNSA. Trimming took 4 bases from V and 2 from J, leaving 18 bases between them. This CDR3 has 17 amino acids. CDR3 nucleotide sequence: TGTGCCAGCAGCTCGTTCGTAGGAGACAGCGCCTACAATGAGCAGTTCTTC. It is translated as CASSSFVGDSAYNEQFF.

The chain has TRBV18 and TRBJ1-1; D gene uncertain. This CDR3 is built from 13 residues. V was clipped by 5 bases and J by 2 bases, with 9 bases between them. Per the germline V gene, CDR1 is KGHSH and CDR2 is LQKENI. The CDR3 region has the DNA TGTGCCAGCTCAAAAGGACTAAACACTGAAGCTTTCTTT. Residues: CASSKGLNTEAFF.

The chain couples TRBV19 to TRBJ2-7; no definite D call. The germline V and J ends were trimmed by 2 bases and 2 bases, with 13 bases remaining between them. Germline V gives CDR1 LNHDA, CDR2 SQIVND (reference sequence). CDR3 size: 15 residues. CDR3 DNA sequence: TGTGCCAGTAGTATAAAAGGCGACGGACCCTACGAGCAGTACTTC. This sequence encodes CASSIKGDGPYEQYF.

The chain uses TRBV20-1 and TRBJ1-2; D unresolved. From germline, CDR1 is DFQATT and CDR2 SNEGSKA (reference sequence). The CDR3 has 11 residues. Trimming left V 6 bases short and J 3 bases short, with 8 bases between. The CDR3 DNA reads as TGCAGTGCCCCCATGGACTATGGCTACACCTTC. It is translated as CSAPMDYGYTF.

The chain is built from TRBV9 and TRBJ2-5, with D perhaps TRBD1 (5 bases). V was shortened by 3 bases and J by 5 bases, with 17 bases between the two germline ends. CDR3 length equals 15 residues. The germline V gene has CDR1 SGDLS and CDR2 YYNGEE. CDR3 DNA: TGTGCCAGCAGCGCACGGACAAGTCCTCAGGAGACCCAGTACTTC. Translation gives CASSARTSPQETQYF. The variable domain in full, with the rest retrieved from reference TRBV9 and TRBJ2-5, is DSGVTQTPKHLITATGQRVTLRCSPRSGDLSVYWYQQSLDQGLQFLIQYYNGEERAKGNILERFSAQQFPDLHSELNLSSLELGDSALYFCASSARTSPQETQYFGPGTRLLVL.

The rearrangement links TRBV28 to TRBJ2-3; D is possibly TRBD2 (7 bases). V dropped 5 bases and J dropped 2 bases, with 20 bases sitting between them. The CDR3 has 17 residues. Per germline, CDR1 MDHEN and CDR2 SYDVKM. This CDR3 reads CASSLPGRGPYTDTQYF. CDR3 DNA sequence: TGTGCCAGCAGTCTTCCCGGGCGGGGGCCCTACACAGATACGCAGTATTTT.

The chain links TRBV10-3 to TRBJ2-7, with 13 bases aligning to TRBD2. Germline V gene sequence: CDR1 ENHRY, CDR2 SYGVKD. CDR3 length equals 19 residues. V lost 3 bases and J lost 3; bases outside the gene matches: 14. For the CDR3, the DNA is TGTGCCATCAGTGATTCCCCGGGACTAGCGGGAATTCCCTACTACGAGCAGTACTTC. This gives the protein CAISDSPGLAGIPYYEQYF.

The gene calls are TRBV25-1 and TRBJ1-6, with 9 bases aligning to TRBD1. The CDR3 length is 17 residues. Germline CDR1 MGHDK, CDR2 SYGVNS. J gave up 0 bases and V 8 bases, and 8 bases lay outside the gene matches. This CDR3 is CASAGTGPSSYNSPLHF. The CDR3 region has the DNA TGTGCCAGCGCCGGGACAGGGCCTAGCTCCTATAATTCACCCCTCCACTTT.

There are a few counts of this clone. The V gene is TRBV10-3, the J gene TRBJ1-5; tentatively, D is TRBD1 (6 bases). The CDR3 has 13 amino acids. Germline lookup yields CDR1 ENHRY and CDR2 SYGVKD. V was cut by 8 bases and J by 5 bases, with 13 bases left in between. The CDR3 DNA reads as TGTGCCATCGGAGCAGGGGAGGATCAGCCCCAGCATTTT. This gives the protein CAIGAGEDQPQHF.

The chain joins TRBV30 to TRBJ1-1, with TRBD1 identical over 8 bases. The CDR3 totals 15 residues. The V gene's germline CDR1 is GTSNPN and CDR2 SVGIG (reference sequence). Germline trimming cut 1 base from V and 2 bases from J; bases unmatched to any gene: 6. The CDR3 coding sequence is TGTGCCTGGAGTGGGACAGGGCGATACAACACTGAAGCTTTCTTT. This translates into CAWSGTGRYNTEAFF. The whole variable domain, remainder taken from reference TRBV30 and TRBJ1-1, is SQTIHQWPATLVQPVGSPLSLECTVEGTSNPNLYWYRQAAGRGLQLLFYSVGIGQISSEVPQNLSASRPQDRQFILSSKKLLLSDSGFYLCAWSGTGRYNTEAFFGQGTRLTVV.

This clone is a singleton in its sample. The CDR3 reads CASSSHPGDRGRVYGYTF. The CDR3 bases are TGTGCCAGCAGCTCCCATCCAGGGGACAGGGGGCGGGTTTATGGCTACACCTTC. J is TRBJ1-2 and V is TRBV7-8; TRBD1 matches 12 bases. Germline CDR1 reads SGHVS; CDR2 reads FQNEAQ. The V segment lost 4 bases and the J segment 5 bases; nucleotides outside the gene matches: 14. The CDR3 totals 18 residues.